The 27 T cell receptor beta chains below all came from one sample that was sequenced in a study of blood T cells in healthy people across ages. Primed by a sample-barcoded 5' primer and a J-beta primer mix, a second PCR proceeded for 7 to 11 cycles. Via MiXCR, TCRdb re-called the 5' RACE reads, giving one row per CDR3 protein. This sample has some 1,800,000 distinct CDR3 sequences; approximately 39% occur once, and the top ten carry 20% to 25%. What was sequenced was blood. Receptors originate from a human donor in good health.

This clonotype was counted a few times. This sequence joins TRBV15 and TRBJ1-2; tentative D call: TRBD1 (5 bases). This CDR3 region has 16 residues. Germline-derived CDR1 and CDR2 are LNHNV and YYDKDF (reference sequence). The V gene lost 0 bases and the J gene lost 2 bases, with 13 bases spanning the gap. Here the CDR3 reads CATSRDLYGGNYGYTF. The CDR3 region has the DNA TGTGCCACCAGCAGAGATCTCTATGGGGGGAACTATGGCTACACCTTC. The full variable domain, in which reference TRBV15 and TRBJ1-2 provide the parts outside the CDR3, is DAMVIQNPRYQVTQFGKPVTLSCSQTLNHNVMYWYQQKSSQAPKLLFHYYDKDFNNEADTPDNFQSRRPNTSFCFLDIRSPGLGDTAMYLCATSRDLYGGNYGYTFGSGTRLTVV.

This clonotype was detected a few times. The V call is TRBV5-6, the J call TRBJ2-5, with no clear D. This CDR3 has 14 amino acids. The ends were cut back, 4 bases at V and 1 base at J, with 11 bases in the middle. In germline, CDR1 is SGHDT, CDR2 YYEEEE. CDR3 loop: CASSPTPSQETQYF. DNA of the CDR3: TGTGCCAGCAGCCCGACACCCTCCCAAGAGACCCAGTACTTC.

The V and J genes are TRBV20-1 and TRBJ2-5; 7 bases fit TRBD2. The length of the CDR3 is 13 residues. V shed 2 bases, J shed 5 bases, and the junction held 5 bases outside the gene matches. Germline V gives CDR1 DFQATT, CDR2 SNEGSKA (reference sequence). CDR3 DNA sequence: TGCAGTGCTAGACCGGGGGGAGGGGAGACCCAGTACTTC. Its protein is CSARPGGGETQYF.

This clonotype has more than one count but fewer than ten. The rearrangement links TRBV20-1 to TRBJ1-2, with 7 bases aligning to TRBD1. Germline CDR1 and CDR2: DFQATT and SNEGSKA (reference sequence). The trim removed 0 bases at V and 7 bases at J, leaving 5 bases unmatched. The CDR3 has 13 amino acids. Written as DNA, the CDR3 is TGCAGTGCTAGAGAACAGGGGAGGAGTGGCTACACCTTC. Translation gives CSAREQGRSGYTF.

V is TRBV12-3 or TRBV12-4 and J is TRBJ2-1; D gene unclear. This CDR3 is built from 13 residues. V dropped 4 bases and J dropped 8 bases, with 12 bases sitting between them. CDR3 sequence reads: CASSSPASDEQFF. In DNA, the CDR3 is TGTGCCAGCAGTTCCCCCGCTTCCGATGAGCAGTTCTTC.

The rearrangement links TRBV7-3 to TRBJ2-6; no clear D gene. This CDR3 has 15 amino acids. Trimming cost V 6 bases and J 10 bases, with 19 bases left between them. Germline V gene lookup returns CDR1 SGHTA and CDR2 FQGTGA. The CDR3 bases are TGTGCCAGCAGTACAGCGCATAGGCAGGTGAACGTCCTGACTTTC. Amino acid sequence: CASSTAHRQVNVLTF.

With respect to this clonotype: A read error is possible here, since a much larger clone lies one base away. This sequence joins TRBV20-1 and TRBJ2-7; TRBD1 matches 10 bases. The germline gives CDR1 DFQATT, CDR2 SNEGSKA (reference sequence). This CDR3 contains 14 residues. CDR3 in DNA: TGCAGTGCTGCCGGGGACAGGGGCTCCTACAAGCAGTACTTC. Residues: CSAAGDRGSYKQYF.

The chain uses TRBV2 and TRBJ2-1; D gene unclear. The V gene's germline CDR1 is SNHLY and CDR2 FYNNEI. There are 17 residues in the CDR3. V was clipped by 3 bases and J by 15 bases, with 30 bases between them. The CDR3 region is CASSDDDFLKLHQRRFF. The CDR3 coding sequence is TGTGCCAGCAGTGATGATGATTTCCTAAAACTACACCAACGGAGGTTCTTC.

This clonotype was detected only a few times. The chain recombines TRBV20-1 with TRBJ2-3; maybe TRBD1 (6 bases). The CDR3 extends over 12 amino acids. CDR1 and CDR2 (germline): DFQATT, SNEGSKA (reference sequence). Trimming left V 3 bases short and J 8 bases short, with 12 bases between. The DNA of the CDR3 is TGCAGTGCTAGGACTACCAGGGGTACGCAGTATTTT. This encodes CSARTTRGTQYF.

V is TRBV14 and J is TRBJ1-2, with D perhaps matching TRBD1 (6 bases). Germline CDR1 and CDR2: SGHDN and FVKESK. V gave up 0 bases and J gave up 13 bases, with 15 bases separating them. The CDR3 length is 13 residues. In DNA, the CDR3 is TGTGCCAGCAGCCAAGACAGGGGCCCCTCCTTCACCTTC. It yields the protein CASSQDRGPSFTF.

V is TRBV5-1 and J is TRBJ1-1; D is undetermined. The CDR3 has 13 residues. Per the germline V gene, CDR1 is SGHRS and CDR2 is YFSETQ. Trimming shortened V by 4 bases and J by 7 bases, and 14 bases separated the two germline ends. CDR3 residues: CASSAPGGLEAFF. As DNA, the CDR3 is TGCGCCAGCAGCGCCCCGGGAGGACTTGAAGCTTTCTTT.

V and J are TRBV20-1 and TRBJ2-3, with D possibly being TRBD2 (6 bases). This CDR3 has 17 amino acids. The ends were cut back, 7 bases at V and 2 bases at J, with 25 bases in the middle. The germline V gene encodes CDR1 DFQATT and CDR2 SNEGSKA (reference sequence). CDR3 in amino acids: CSVYYGSGRGYTDTQYF. CDR3 nucleotide sequence: TGCAGTGTATACTACGGGTCTGGGCGGGGCTACACAGATACGCAGTATTTT.

The chain uses TRBV20-1 and TRBJ2-7; D is unresolved. Germline V lookup: CDR1 DFQATT, CDR2 SNEGSKA (reference sequence). CDR3 length: 14 residues. Trimming removed 0 bases from V and 1 base from J, with 10 bases in between. The CDR3 region is CSARDLLTSYEQYF. As DNA, the CDR3 is TGCAGTGCTAGAGATCTTTTGACTTCCTACGAGCAGTACTTC.

The DNA of the CDR3 is TGTGCCAGCAGCGTGAGACAGGGGGGGGACAATGAGCAGTTCTTC. Translating gives CASSVRQGGDNEQFF. The V gene is TRBV11-2, the J gene TRBJ2-1; 9 bases line up with TRBD1. Germline V lookup: CDR1 SGHAT, CDR2 FQNNGV. The length of the CDR3 is 15 residues. V was pared by 5 bases and J by 5 bases, with 7 bases of the junction left unmatched.

The chain combines TRBV29-1 with TRBJ2-1; 7 nucleotides align to TRBD1. The CDR3 extends over 15 amino acids. Germline V gene data show CDR1 as SQVTM and CDR2 as ANQGSEA. V lost 7 bases to trimming and J lost 0 bases; unmatched junction nucleotides: 9. Here the CDR3 reads CSAQGGTTSYNEQFF. The DNA for the CDR3 is TGCAGCGCCCAAGGGGGCACGACCTCCTACAATGAGCAGTTCTTC.

V usage is TRBV20-1 and J usage is TRBJ1-1; tentative D call: TRBD1 (6 bases). Germline CDR1 reads DFQATT; CDR2 reads SNEGSKA (reference sequence). V lost 0 bases to trimming and J lost 1 base, with 12 bases between them. The CDR3 length is 15 residues. The DNA for the CDR3 is TGCAGTGCTAGAGAACAGGGATGGCGGAACACTGAAGCTTTCTTT. Protein sequence: CSAREQGWRNTEAFF.

V and J are TRBV12-5 and TRBJ2-7, with 9 nucleotides matching TRBD2. The CDR3 runs to 13 residues. Germline V gives CDR1 LGHNT, CDR2 FRNRAP. The V gene end was trimmed by 6 bases and the J gene end by 0 bases; junction bases not matched to a gene: 0. Here the CDR3 reads CASGTSGSYEQYF. In nucleotides, the CDR3 is TGTGCTAGTGGGACTAGCGGCTCCTACGAGCAGTACTTC.

This rearrangement joins TRBV10-3 to TRBJ2-7, with D possibly called TRBD1 or TRBD2 (5 bases each). Germline assignment: CDR1 ENHRY and CDR2 SYGVKD. The CDR3 covers 13 residues. Trimming stripped 8 bases from V and 0 bases from J, with 11 bases between. CDR3 sequence: CAIGPGSSYEQYF. CDR3 nucleotides: TGTGCCATCGGCCCAGGGAGCTCCTACGAGCAGTACTTC.

The chain recombines TRBV4-3 with TRBJ2-3; D unresolved. The CDR3 length is 14 residues. Trimming shortened V by 0 bases and J by 2 bases, and 6 bases separated the two germline ends. The germline V gene has CDR1 LGHNA and CDR2 YSLEER. In nucleotides, the CDR3 is TGCGCCAGCAGCCAAGATACTCCCACAGATACGCAGTATTTT. This sequence encodes CASSQDTPTDTQYF.

The V and J genes are TRBV10-3 and TRBJ1-2, with 7 bases identical to TRBD1. Germline values: CDR1 ENHRY, CDR2 SYGVKD. After removal of 2 bases from V and 4 bases from J, the junction contained 4 bases not matched to a gene. The CDR3 length is 14 residues. DNA of the CDR3: TGTGCCATCAGTGAGCTACAGGGGAGCTATGGCTACACCTTC. This translates into CAISELQGSYGYTF.

This rearrangement joins TRBV7-3 to TRBJ1-1; D not certain. Germline CDR1 SGHTA, CDR2 FQGTGA. The CDR3 spans 15 residues. Trimming removed 5 bases at V and 1 base at J, with 14 bases between. The CDR3 here is CASSPSFSRNTEAFF. Here the CDR3 DNA reads TGTGCCAGCAGCCCCTCCTTTAGTCGGAACACTGAAGCTTTCTTT.

The chain is built from TRBV7-2 and TRBJ2-1, with a possible D match to TRBD1 (5 bases). Germline CDR1 reads SGHTA; CDR2 reads FQGNSA. This CDR3 has 15 amino acids. The V and J ends lost 2 bases and 1 base respectively, with 9 bases between them. CDR3 region: CASSLQQVSYNEQFF. In nucleotides, the CDR3 is TGTGCCAGCAGCTTACAACAGGTTTCCTACAATGAGCAGTTCTTC.

Turning to this clonotype: At one of its ends the junction is not consistent with the germline gene, which may arise from a read error. The J gene is TRBJ1-1, the V gene TRBV19; no clear D. Germline V gene sequence: CDR1 LNHDA, CDR2 SQIVND (reference sequence). This CDR3 spans 13 amino acids. Here the CDR3 reads CTSSIAVNTEAFF. CDR3 sequence (DNA): TGTACCAGTAGTATAGCGGTGAACACTGAAGCTTTCTTT.

The chain is built from TRBV11-3 and TRBJ2-1; tentative D call: TRBD2 (6 bases). Germline V gene lookup returns CDR1 SGHNT and CDR2 YENEEA. CDR3 size: 15 residues. V was trimmed by 3 bases and J by 7 bases, leaving 16 bases between them. This CDR3 is CASSFLALRSNEQFF. The DNA of the CDR3 is TGTGCCAGCAGCTTTCTAGCGCTTAGGAGTAATGAGCAGTTCTTC.

The rearrangement joins TRBV25-1 to TRBJ1-1; D is perhaps TRBD1 (6 bases). The germline CDR1 and CDR2 sequences are MGHDK and SYGVNS. Trimming shortened V by 1 base and J by 5 bases, and 14 bases separated the two germline ends. The CDR3 spans 15 residues. CDR3 nucleotide sequence: TGTGCCAGCAGTGAATGGGTGGGGGCGAATACTGAAGCTTTCTTT. This codes for CASSEWVGANTEAFF.

This rearrangement joins TRBV12-3 or TRBV12-4 to TRBJ1-6; D is unclear. The CDR3 runs 16 residues. V lost 6 bases to trimming and J lost 3 bases, with 15 bases between them. Here the CDR3 DNA reads TGTGCCAGCAGCCCTCGGACCGGATTCTATAATTCACCCCTCCACTTT. Amino acids: CASSPRTGFYNSPLHF.

The chain links TRBV12-3 or TRBV12-4 to TRBJ2-3; the match to TRBD2 covers 10 bases. The CDR3 contains 12 residues. V lost 10 bases to trimming and J lost 5 bases; unmatched junction nucleotides: 3. CDR3 sequence (DNA): TGTGCCACCAGCGGGGGGGGAGATACGCAGTATTTT. Protein sequence: CATSGGGDTQYF.